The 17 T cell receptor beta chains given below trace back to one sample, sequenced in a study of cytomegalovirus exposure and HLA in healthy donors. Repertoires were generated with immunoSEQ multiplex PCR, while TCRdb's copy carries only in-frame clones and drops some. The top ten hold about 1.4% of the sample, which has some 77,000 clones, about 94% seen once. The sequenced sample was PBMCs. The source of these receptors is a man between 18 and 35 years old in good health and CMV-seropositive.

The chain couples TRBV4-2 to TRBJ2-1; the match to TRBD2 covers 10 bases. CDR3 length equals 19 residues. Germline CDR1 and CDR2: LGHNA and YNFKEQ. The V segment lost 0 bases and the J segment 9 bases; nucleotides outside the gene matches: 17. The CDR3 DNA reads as TGTGCCAGCAGCCAAGATCCAGTAAGGGTAGCGGGGGGAGGAGGTGAGCAGTTCTTC. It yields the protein CASSQDPVRVAGGGGEQFF.

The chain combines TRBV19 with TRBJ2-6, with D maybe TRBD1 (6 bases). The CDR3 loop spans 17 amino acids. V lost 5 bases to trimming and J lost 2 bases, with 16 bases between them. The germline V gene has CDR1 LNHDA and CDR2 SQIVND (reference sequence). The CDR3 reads CASSVSTGSPGANVLTF. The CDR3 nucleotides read TGTGCCAGTAGTGTCAGTACAGGGAGTCCTGGGGCCAACGTCCTGACTTTC.

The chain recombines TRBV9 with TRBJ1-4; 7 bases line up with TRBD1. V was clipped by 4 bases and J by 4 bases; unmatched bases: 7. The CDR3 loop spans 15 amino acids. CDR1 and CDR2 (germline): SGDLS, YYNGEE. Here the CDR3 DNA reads TGTGCCAGCAGCTTAACCGGGACAGTTAATGAAAAACTGTTTTTT. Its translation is CASSLTGTVNEKLFF.

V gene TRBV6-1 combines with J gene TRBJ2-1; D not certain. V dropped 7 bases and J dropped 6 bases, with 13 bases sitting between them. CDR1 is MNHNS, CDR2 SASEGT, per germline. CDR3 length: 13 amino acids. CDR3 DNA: TGTGCCAGCATCCAGGTGGGTGGCAATGAGCAGTTCTTC. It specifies CASIQVGGNEQFF.

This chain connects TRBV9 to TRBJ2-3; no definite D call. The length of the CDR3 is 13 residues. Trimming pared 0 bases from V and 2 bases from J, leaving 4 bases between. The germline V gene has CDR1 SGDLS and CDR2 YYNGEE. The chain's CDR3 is CASSVGVTDTQYF. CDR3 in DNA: TGTGCCAGCAGCGTAGGAGTCACAGATACGCAGTATTTT.

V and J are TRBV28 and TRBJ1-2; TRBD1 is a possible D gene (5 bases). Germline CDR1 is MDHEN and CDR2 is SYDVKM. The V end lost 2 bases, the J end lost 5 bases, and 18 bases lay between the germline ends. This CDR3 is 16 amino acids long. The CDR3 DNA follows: TGTGCCAGCAGTTTACCACAGGAGCCCTTTATATATGGCTACACCTTC. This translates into CASSLPQEPFIYGYTF.

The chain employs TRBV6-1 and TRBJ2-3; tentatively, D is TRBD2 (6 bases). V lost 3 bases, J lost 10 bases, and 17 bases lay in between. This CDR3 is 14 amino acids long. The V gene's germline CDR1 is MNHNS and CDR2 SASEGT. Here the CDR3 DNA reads TGTGCCAGCAGTGATGGCGGGGCCGATAAGGCGCAGTATTTT. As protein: CASSDGGADKAQYF.

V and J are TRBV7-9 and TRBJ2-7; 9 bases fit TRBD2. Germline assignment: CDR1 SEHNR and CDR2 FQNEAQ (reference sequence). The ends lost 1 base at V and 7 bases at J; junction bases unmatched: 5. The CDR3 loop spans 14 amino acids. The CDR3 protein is CASSLGAAGGEQYF. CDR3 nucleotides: TGTGCCAGCAGCTTAGGAGCCGCGGGGGGGGAGCAGTACTTC.

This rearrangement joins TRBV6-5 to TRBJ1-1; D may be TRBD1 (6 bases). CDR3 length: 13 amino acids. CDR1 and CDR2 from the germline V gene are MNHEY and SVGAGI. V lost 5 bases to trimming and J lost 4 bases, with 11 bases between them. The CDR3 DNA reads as TGTGCCAGCAGTGGAGCACAGGGCACTGAAGCTTTCTTT. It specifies CASSGAQGTEAFF.

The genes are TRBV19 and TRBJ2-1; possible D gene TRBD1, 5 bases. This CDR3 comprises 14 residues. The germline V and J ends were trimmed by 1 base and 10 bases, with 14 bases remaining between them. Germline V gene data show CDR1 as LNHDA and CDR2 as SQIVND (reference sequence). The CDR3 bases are TGTGCCAGTAGTATAGGGCAGGGCGTGAAGGAGCAGTTCTTC. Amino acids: CASSIGQGVKEQFF.

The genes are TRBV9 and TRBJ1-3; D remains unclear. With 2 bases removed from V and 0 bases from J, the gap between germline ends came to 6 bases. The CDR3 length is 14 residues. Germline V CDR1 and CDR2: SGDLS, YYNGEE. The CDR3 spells CASSVQASGNTIYF. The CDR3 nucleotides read TGTGCCAGCAGCGTCCAGGCCTCTGGAAACACCATATATTTT.

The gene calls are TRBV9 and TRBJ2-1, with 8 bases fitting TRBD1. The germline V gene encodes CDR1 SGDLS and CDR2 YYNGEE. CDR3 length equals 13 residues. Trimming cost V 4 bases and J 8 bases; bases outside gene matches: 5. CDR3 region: CASSIRGPDEQFF. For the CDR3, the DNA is TGTGCCAGCAGCATCAGGGGGCCGGATGAGCAGTTCTTC.

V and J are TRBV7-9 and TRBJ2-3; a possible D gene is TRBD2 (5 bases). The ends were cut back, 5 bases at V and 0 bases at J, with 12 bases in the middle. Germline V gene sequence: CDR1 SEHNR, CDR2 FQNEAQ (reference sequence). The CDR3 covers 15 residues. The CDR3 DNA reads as TGTGCCAGCAGCCCCCGGCGGGCAAGCACAGATACGCAGTATTTT. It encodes CASSPRRASTDTQYF.

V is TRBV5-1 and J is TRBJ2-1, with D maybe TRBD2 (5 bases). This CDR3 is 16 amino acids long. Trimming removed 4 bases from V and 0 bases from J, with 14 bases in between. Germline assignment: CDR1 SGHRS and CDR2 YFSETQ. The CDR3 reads CASSIQSGSSYNEQFF. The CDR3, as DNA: TGCGCCAGCAGCATCCAGAGCGGTAGCTCCTACAATGAGCAGTTCTTC. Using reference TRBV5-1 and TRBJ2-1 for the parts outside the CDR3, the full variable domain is KAGVTQTPRYLIKTRGQQVTLSCSPISGHRSVSWYQQTPGQGLQFLFEYFSETQRNKGNFPGRFSGRQFSNSRSEMNVSTLELGDSALYLCASSIQSGSSYNEQFFGPGTRLTVL.

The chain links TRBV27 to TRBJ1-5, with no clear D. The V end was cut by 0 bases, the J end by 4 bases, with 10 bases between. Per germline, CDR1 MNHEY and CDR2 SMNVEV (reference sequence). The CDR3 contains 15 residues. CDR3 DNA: TGTGCCAGCAGTTTATCATCGGGGATAAATCAGCCCCAGCATTTT. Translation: CASSLSSGINQPQHF.

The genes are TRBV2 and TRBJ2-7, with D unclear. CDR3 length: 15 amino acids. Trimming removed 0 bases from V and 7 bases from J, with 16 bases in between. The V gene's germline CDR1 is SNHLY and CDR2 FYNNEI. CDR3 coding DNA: TGTGCCAGCAGTGAAGCGCTAAACTTCCCCGAGGAGCAGTACTTC. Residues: CASSEALNFPEEQYF.

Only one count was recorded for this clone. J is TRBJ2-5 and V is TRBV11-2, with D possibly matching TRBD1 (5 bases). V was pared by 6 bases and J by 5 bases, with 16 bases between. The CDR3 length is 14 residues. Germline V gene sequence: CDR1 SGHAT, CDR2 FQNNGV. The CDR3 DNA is TGTGCCAGCAGTTCCCCCTTGCGACAGGAGACCCAGTACTTC. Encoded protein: CASSSPLRQETQYF.